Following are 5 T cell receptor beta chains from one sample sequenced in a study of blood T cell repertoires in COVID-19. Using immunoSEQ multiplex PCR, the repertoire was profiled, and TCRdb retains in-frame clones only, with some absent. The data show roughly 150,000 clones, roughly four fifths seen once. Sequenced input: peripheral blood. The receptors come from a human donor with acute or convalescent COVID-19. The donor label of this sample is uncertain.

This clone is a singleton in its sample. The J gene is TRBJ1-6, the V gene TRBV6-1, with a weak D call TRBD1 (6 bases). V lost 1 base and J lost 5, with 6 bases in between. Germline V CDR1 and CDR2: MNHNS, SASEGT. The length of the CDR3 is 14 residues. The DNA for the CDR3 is TGTGCCAGCAGTGAAGACAGGGATAATTCACCCCTCCACTTT. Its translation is CASSEDRDNSPLHF.

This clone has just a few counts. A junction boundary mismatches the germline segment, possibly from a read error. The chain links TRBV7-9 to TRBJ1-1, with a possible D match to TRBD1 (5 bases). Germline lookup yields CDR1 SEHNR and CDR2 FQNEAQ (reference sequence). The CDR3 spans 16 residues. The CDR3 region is CASSFRAGRLKTEAFF. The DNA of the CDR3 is TGTGCCAGCAGCTTTCGGGCAGGGAGGTTGAAAACTGAAGCTTTCTTT.

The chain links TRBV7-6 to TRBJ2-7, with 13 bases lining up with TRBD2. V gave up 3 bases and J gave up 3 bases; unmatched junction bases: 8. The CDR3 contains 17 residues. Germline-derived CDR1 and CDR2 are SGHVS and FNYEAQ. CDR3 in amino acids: CASSFYEGLAGYYEQYF. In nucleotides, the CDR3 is TGTGCCAGCAGCTTCTATGAGGGACTAGCGGGGTACTACGAGCAGTACTTC.

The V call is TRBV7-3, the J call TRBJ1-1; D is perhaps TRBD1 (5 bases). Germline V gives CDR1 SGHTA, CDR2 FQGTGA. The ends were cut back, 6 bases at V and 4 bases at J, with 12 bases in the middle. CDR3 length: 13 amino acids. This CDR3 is CASSSPGGTEAFF. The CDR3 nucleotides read TGTGCCAGCAGTTCTCCGGGGGGCACTGAAGCTTTCTTT.

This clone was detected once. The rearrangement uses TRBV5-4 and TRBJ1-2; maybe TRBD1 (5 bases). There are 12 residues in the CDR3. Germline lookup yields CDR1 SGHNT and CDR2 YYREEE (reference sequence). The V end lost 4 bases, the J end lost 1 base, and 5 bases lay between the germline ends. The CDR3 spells CASSDSNYGYTF. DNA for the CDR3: TGTGCCAGCAGCGACAGTAACTATGGCTACACCTTC.